The 27 T cell receptor beta chains given below trace back to one sample, sequenced in a study of T cells after posttransplantation cyclophosphamide. The naive gate required viable CD3+CD4+ or CD3+CD8+ cells with CCR7+CD45RA+CD45RO-CD95-CD27+CD28+ phenotype. Generated by immunoSEQ multiplex PCR, the TCRdb table keeps only in-frame clones and is missing some. The profile shows 25,000 to 35,000 clones, 85% to 95% of them singletons. The sequenced material came from naive CD4+ T cells sorted from PBMCs. These receptors were taken from a woman aged 55-69 years in good health, CMV-negative, and a related stem cell transplant donor.

The table lists this clone with a count of one. The chain uses TRBV6-5 and TRBJ2-3, with D perhaps TRBD1 (6 bases). Trimming stripped 5 bases from V and 3 bases from J, with 12 bases between. The V gene's germline CDR1 is MNHEY and CDR2 SVGAGI. The CDR3 has 14 residues. The DNA of the CDR3 is TGTGCCAGCAGTACCGACAGGCGGACAGATACGCAGTATTTT. It codes for CASSTDRRTDTQYF.

The chain links TRBV14 to TRBJ2-7; 7 bases are a match to TRBD1. Germline V gives CDR1 SGHDN, CDR2 FVKESK. V lost 1 base to trimming and J lost 2 bases; unmatched junction nucleotides: 5. The CDR3 has 15 residues. CDR3 DNA sequence: TGTGCCAGCAGCCAAGCCTCGACAGGGACCTACGAGCAGTACTTC. This codes for CASSQASTGTYEQYF.

This chain joins TRBV5-4 and TRBJ1-2, with 8 bases aligning to TRBD1. This CDR3 spans 14 amino acids. After removal of 1 base from V and 7 bases from J, the junction contained 6 bases not matched to a gene. The germline gives CDR1 SGHNT, CDR2 YYREEE (reference sequence). The CDR3 DNA follows: TGTGCCAGCAGCTTGCCCCGCGACAGGGGTGGCTACACCTTC. Translation: CASSLPRDRGGYTF. Using reference TRBV5-4 and TRBJ1-2 for the parts outside the CDR3, the full variable domain is ETGVTQSPTHLIKTRGQQVTLRCSSQSGHNTVSWYQQALGQGPQFIFQYYREEENGRGNFPPRFSGLQFPNYSSELNVNALELDDSALYLCASSLPRDRGGYTFGSGTRLTVV.

This clone was observed a few times. The CDR3 region is CASSVTGAQNTEAFF. DNA of the CDR3: TGTGCCAGCAGCGTGACAGGGGCACAGAACACTGAAGCTTTCTTT. This chain connects TRBV7-9 to TRBJ1-1; 8 positions match TRBD1. V lost 5 bases to trimming and J lost 1 base; unmatched junction nucleotides: 6. The germline V gene encodes CDR1 SEHNR and CDR2 FQNEAQ (reference sequence). CDR3 size: 15 residues.

The V gene is TRBV19, the J gene TRBJ1-1, with D possibly being TRBD1 (6 bases). The CDR3 covers 13 residues. The V and J ends lost 9 bases and 3 bases respectively, with 14 bases between them. The germline CDR1 and CDR2 sequences are LNHDA and SQIVND (reference sequence). The CDR3 nucleotides read TGTGCCAGCTCACAGGGTGGGGACACTGAAGCTTTCTTT. Amino acid sequence: CASSQGGDTEAFF.

The V and J genes are TRBV9 and TRBJ2-1; 8 bases line up with TRBD2. Germline V lookup: CDR1 SGDLS, CDR2 YYNGEE. The CDR3 sequence is 16 residues long. The ends lost 4 bases at V and 9 bases at J; junction bases unmatched: 15. The CDR3 sequence is CASSLTSGPLGGEQFF. The DNA for the CDR3 is TGTGCCAGCAGCCTAACTAGCGGCCCTCTGGGCGGTGAGCAGTTCTTC.

This chain connects TRBV27 to TRBJ1-1, with D hard to call. The CDR3 runs to 16 residues. Trimming stripped 5 bases from V and 0 bases from J, with 16 bases between. Germline V gives CDR1 MNHEY, CDR2 SMNVEV (reference sequence). The CDR3, as DNA: TGTGCCAGCAGTCCACGGGATTATTTCATGAACACTGAAGCTTTCTTT. This gives the protein CASSPRDYFMNTEAFF.

V usage is TRBV19 and J usage is TRBJ2-1; D possibly corresponds to TRBD2 (7 bases). The germline gives CDR1 LNHDA, CDR2 SQIVND (reference sequence). The CDR3 covers 18 residues. Trimming left V 4 bases short and J 3 bases short, with 22 bases between. The chain's CDR3 is CASSTGGKSLSFYNEQFF. Written as DNA, the CDR3 is TGTGCCAGTAGTACGGGGGGCAAGTCTTTGTCGTTCTACAATGAGCAGTTCTTC.

V gene TRBV5-6 combines with J gene TRBJ2-2, with 15 nucleotides matching TRBD2. Germline V gives CDR1 SGHDT, CDR2 YYEEEE. V was pared by 3 bases and J by 4 bases, with 4 bases of the junction left unmatched. The CDR3 totals 17 residues. The CDR3 DNA reads as TGTGCCAGCAGCTGGAGGACTAGCGGGGGGGGCACCGGGGAGCTGTTTTTT. Amino acid sequence: CASSWRTSGGGTGELFF.

CDR3: CASSVEGGSSYEQYF. The CDR3 nucleotides read TGTGCCAGCAGCGTAGAGGGGGGGAGCTCCTACGAGCAGTACTTC. The chain uses TRBV9 and TRBJ2-7; tentatively, D is TRBD2 (7 bases). The germline V gene encodes CDR1 SGDLS and CDR2 YYNGEE. CDR3 size: 15 residues. V was shortened by 0 bases and J by 0 bases, with 10 bases between the two germline ends.

J is TRBJ1-6 and V is TRBV7-6; tentatively, D is TRBD1 (6 bases). Germline loops: CDR1 SGHVS, CDR2 FNYEAQ. The CDR3 runs 15 residues. V was cut by 5 bases and J by 6 bases, with 14 bases left in between. The CDR3 sequence is CASSPTGSGNSPLHF. CDR3 nucleotide sequence: TGTGCCAGCAGCCCCACAGGGAGTGGTAATTCACCCCTCCACTTT. Full variable domain (missing parts from reference TRBV7-6 and TRBJ1-6): GAGVSQSPRYKVTKRGQDVALRCDPISGHVSLYWYRQALGQGPEFLTYFNYEAQQDKSGLPNDRFSAERPEGSISTLTIQRTEQRDSAMYRCASSPTGSGNSPLHFGNGTRLTVT.

This clone was seen just once. The chain couples TRBV27 to TRBJ2-3; TRBD2 agrees at 15 bases. Germline V CDR1 and CDR2: MNHEY, SMNVEV (reference sequence). V gave up 3 bases and J gave up 4 bases; unmatched junction bases: 5. CDR3 length: 17 residues. The CDR3 spells CASSFRTSGRAADTQYF. The CDR3 DNA reads TGTGCCAGCAGTTTCAGGACTAGCGGGAGGGCTGCAGATACGCAGTATTTT.

This clone was seen only once. This CDR3 is CASSLGGTGGNTEAFF. In DNA, the CDR3 is TGTGCCAGCAGCTTAGGTGGGACAGGGGGGAACACTGAAGCTTTCTTT. The rearrangement uses TRBV7-2 and TRBJ1-1, with TRBD1 matching over 11 bases. The ends lost 1 base at V and 1 base at J; junction bases unmatched: 2. Germline V gene sequence: CDR1 SGHTA, CDR2 FQGNSA. The CDR3 extends over 16 amino acids.

V usage is TRBV5-4 and J usage is TRBJ1-4; the match to TRBD1 covers 11 bases. The germline gives CDR1 SGHNT, CDR2 YYREEE (reference sequence). Trimming at V came to 2 bases and at J to 0 bases, leaving 9 bases not matched to a gene. The CDR3 is 19 residues long. CDR3: CASSFGTGGGLATNEKLFF. The CDR3 DNA is TGTGCCAGCAGCTTCGGGACAGGGGGAGGTTTGGCAACTAATGAAAAACTGTTTTTT.

DNA for the CDR3: TGTGCCAGTAGGGTCGGCGGGGGCCCCTCCGAGCAGTACTTC. It codes for CASRVGGGPSEQYF. The gene calls are TRBV19 and TRBJ2-5, with D perhaps TRBD2 (7 bases). The tail of the sequence fits TRBJ2-7 better, so the J call may be wrong. The CDR3 extends over 14 amino acids. CDR1 is LNHDA and CDR2 is SQIVND in the germline V gene (reference sequence).

V gene TRBV6-5 combines with J gene TRBJ2-7; D may be TRBD2 (6 bases). CDR1 MNHEY and CDR2 SVGAGI come from the germline V gene. With 5 bases removed from V and 1 base from J, the gap between germline ends came to 9 bases. CDR3 size: 13 residues. The DNA for the CDR3 is TGTGCCAGCAGTAAGGACTATTCCTACGAGCAGTACTTC. Amino acid sequence: CASSKDYSYEQYF.

This sequence joins TRBV7-2 and TRBJ2-2; possibly TRBD2 for D (6 bases). The CDR3 contains 13 residues. V lost 3 bases to trimming and J lost 5 bases, with 7 bases between them. CDR1 and CDR2 (germline): SGHTA, FQGNSA. CDR3 loop: CASSFGGTGELFF. The CDR3 nucleotides are TGTGCCAGCAGCTTTGGGGGGACCGGGGAGCTGTTTTTT.

The V and J genes are TRBV19 and TRBJ1-1, with 8 bases fitting TRBD1. V gave up 4 bases and J gave up 5 bases; unmatched junction bases: 9. The CDR3 runs to 15 residues. The V gene's germline CDR1 is LNHDA and CDR2 SQIVND (reference sequence). CDR3 loop: CASSTLNRGVTEAFF. In DNA, the CDR3 is TGTGCCAGTAGTACCTTGAACAGGGGGGTAACTGAAGCTTTCTTT.

The CDR3 here is CASSPGTGAYNEQFF. CDR3 nucleotide sequence: TGTGCCAGCAGCCCCGGGACAGGGGCCTACAATGAGCAGTTCTTC. The J gene is TRBJ2-1, the V gene TRBV7-9, with TRBD1 identical over 10 bases. This CDR3 comprises 15 residues. The germline V gene has CDR1 SEHNR and CDR2 FQNEAQ (reference sequence). V shed 5 bases, J shed 2 bases, and the junction held 3 bases outside the gene matches.

This sequence joins TRBV4-1 and TRBJ2-7, with TRBD1 matching over 10 bases. The CDR3 length is 17 residues. V shed 0 bases and J 6 bases; nucleotides not matched to a gene: 11. From germline, CDR1 is MGHRA and CDR2 YSYEKL. In DNA form, the CDR3 reads TGCGCCAGCAGCCAAGAAGAGGGTCGGGACAGGGGACTCGAGCAGTACTTC. Amino acids: CASSQEEGRDRGLEQYF.

V is TRBV29-1 and J is TRBJ1-4; D may be TRBD1 (5 bases). Trimming shortened V by 4 bases and J by 6 bases, and 9 bases separated the two germline ends. The germline CDR1 and CDR2 sequences are SQVTM and ANQGSEA. The CDR3 spans 12 residues. The CDR3: CSVVDNDEKLFF. In nucleotides, the CDR3 is TGCAGCGTTGTGGACAACGATGAAAAACTGTTTTTT.

This chain uses TRBV30 with TRBJ2-3; a possible D gene is TRBD1 (6 bases). The CDR3 is 14 residues long. Trimming removed 2 bases at V and 4 bases at J, with 13 bases between. CDR1 and CDR2 (germline): GTSNPN, SVGIG (reference sequence). CDR3 residues: CAWSTFGGADTQYF. Written as DNA, the CDR3 is TGTGCCTGGAGTACCTTTGGGGGCGCAGATACGCAGTATTTT.

The genes are TRBV9 and TRBJ2-1, with 10 positions matching TRBD2. The CDR3 totals 15 residues. V dropped 0 bases and J dropped 8; count of bases not matched to a gene: 5. From germline, CDR1 is SGDLS and CDR2 YYNGEE. For the CDR3, the DNA is TGTGCCAGCAGCGTAGAGTCTAGCGGGGGCTATGAGCAGTTCTTC. Protein: CASSVESSGGYEQFF.

This chain uses TRBV9 with TRBJ2-2; D gene unclear. Trimming took off 3 bases at V and 6 bases at J, with 6 bases between the two ends. The germline CDR1 and CDR2 sequences are SGDLS and YYNGEE. This CDR3 contains 12 residues. DNA of the CDR3: TGTGCCAGCAGCGCTATCGCCGGGGAGCTGTTTTTT. Translation: CASSAIAGELFF. The full variable domain, its missing parts supplied by reference TRBV9 and TRBJ2-2, is DSGVTQTPKHLITATGQRVTLRCSPRSGDLSVYWYQQSLDQGLQFLIQYYNGEERAKGNILERFSAQQFPDLHSELNLSSLELGDSALYFCASSAIAGELFFGEGSRLTVL.

This clone was seen a single time. The chain couples TRBV7-2 to TRBJ1-1; D gene ambiguous. The V end lost 4 bases, the J end lost 5 bases, and 11 bases lay between the germline ends. Germline V gene data show CDR1 as SGHTA and CDR2 as FQGNSA. CDR3 length equals 13 residues. As DNA, the CDR3 is TGTGCCAGCAGCTACTACACGGAGACTGAAGCTTTCTTT. This encodes CASSYYTETEAFF.

This rearrangement joins TRBV25-1 to TRBJ1-2; D might be TRBD1 (6 bases). Trimming shortened V by 4 bases and J by 8 bases, and 17 bases separated the two germline ends. Looked up from germline, CDR1 is MGHDK and CDR2 is SYGVNS. The CDR3 covers 14 residues. The CDR3 DNA sequence: TGTGCCAGCAGTGGAATTGAATCAGGGGCCGGCTACACCTTC. It is translated as CASSGIESGAGYTF.

The chain carries TRBV7-9 and TRBJ2-7; a possible D gene is TRBD1 (6 bases). Germline V CDR1 and CDR2: SEHNR, FQNEAQ (reference sequence). V was shortened by 4 bases and J by 7 bases, with 17 bases between the two germline ends. CDR3 length: 14 amino acids. The CDR3 DNA sequence: TGTGCCAGCAGCTCTTTTCAGGGGCCAGTTGAGCAGTACTTC. Its protein is CASSSFQGPVEQYF.